This TCR beta chain was identified in a study of T-cell reconstitution after alpha-beta-depleted transplantation in children. Per the germline V gene, CDR1 is DFQATT and CDR2 is SNEGSKA (reference sequence). The CDR3 totals 10 residues. V lost 5 bases, J lost 11 bases, and 12 bases lay in between. Unique molecular identifiers were incorporated when the TCRbeta library was constructed. TCRdb fed the PCR reads into MiXCR, producing one record per CDR3 protein. This sample yields hundreds of thousands of distinct CDR3 sequences, of which around 12% are seen a single time; approximately 2.4% belongs to the top ten. This clonotype has at least ten counts.

This TCR came from a human donor who donated a stem cell graft to a child with acute lymphoblastic leukemia. The chain couples TRBV20-1 to TRBJ1-1; a weak D match, TRBD1 (6 bases). Sample: PBMCs from the stem cell graft donor, taken from the stem cell graft. In DNA, the CDR3 is TGCAGTGCTCCCCGGACAGAGGCTTTCTTT. Amino acid sequence: CSAPRTEAFF.